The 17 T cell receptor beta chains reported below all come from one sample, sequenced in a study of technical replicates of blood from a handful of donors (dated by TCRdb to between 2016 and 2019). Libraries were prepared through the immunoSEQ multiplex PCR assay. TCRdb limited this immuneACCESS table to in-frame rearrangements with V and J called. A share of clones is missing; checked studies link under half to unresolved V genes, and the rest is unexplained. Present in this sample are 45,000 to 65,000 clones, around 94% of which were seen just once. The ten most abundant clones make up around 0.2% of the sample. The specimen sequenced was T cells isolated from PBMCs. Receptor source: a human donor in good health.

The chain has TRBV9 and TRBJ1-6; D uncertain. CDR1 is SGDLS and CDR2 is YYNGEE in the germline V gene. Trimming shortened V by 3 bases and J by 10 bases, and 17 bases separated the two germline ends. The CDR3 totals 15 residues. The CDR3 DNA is TGTGCCAGCAGCGCGGCCTCCGCCCGGGGATCACCCCTCCACTTT. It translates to CASSAASARGSPLHF.

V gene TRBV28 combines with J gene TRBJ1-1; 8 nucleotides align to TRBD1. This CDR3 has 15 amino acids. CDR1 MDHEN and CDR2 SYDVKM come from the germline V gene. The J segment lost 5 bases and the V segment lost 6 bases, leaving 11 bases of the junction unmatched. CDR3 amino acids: CASSSQGADKTEAFF. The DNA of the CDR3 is TGTGCCAGCAGCTCTCAGGGGGCGGATAAGACTGAAGCTTTCTTT.

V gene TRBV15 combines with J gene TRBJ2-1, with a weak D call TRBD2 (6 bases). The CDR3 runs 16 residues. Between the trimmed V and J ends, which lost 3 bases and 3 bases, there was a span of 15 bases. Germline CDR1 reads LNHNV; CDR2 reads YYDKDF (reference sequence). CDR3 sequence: CATSSGREFSYNEQFF. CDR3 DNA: TGTGCCACCAGCAGCGGCCGGGAGTTTAGCTACAATGAGCAGTTCTTC. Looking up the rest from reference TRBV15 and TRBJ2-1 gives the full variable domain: DAMVIQNPRYQVTQFGKPVTLSCSQTLNHNVMYWYQQKSSQAPKLLFHYYDKDFNNEADTPDNFQSRRPNTSFCFLDIRSPGLGDTAMYLCATSSGREFSYNEQFFGPGTRLTVL.

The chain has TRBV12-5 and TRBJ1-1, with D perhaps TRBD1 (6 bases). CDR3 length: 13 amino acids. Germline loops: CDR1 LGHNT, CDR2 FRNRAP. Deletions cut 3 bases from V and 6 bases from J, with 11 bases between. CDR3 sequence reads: CASGLQGHAEAFF. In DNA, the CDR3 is TGTGCTAGTGGTTTACAGGGACACGCTGAAGCTTTCTTT.

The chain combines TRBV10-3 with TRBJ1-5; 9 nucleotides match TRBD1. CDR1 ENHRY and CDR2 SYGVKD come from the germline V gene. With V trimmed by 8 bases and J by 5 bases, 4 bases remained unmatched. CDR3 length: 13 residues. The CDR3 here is CAISRQGDQPQHF. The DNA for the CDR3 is TGTGCCATCTCGAGACAGGGGGATCAGCCCCAGCATTTT.

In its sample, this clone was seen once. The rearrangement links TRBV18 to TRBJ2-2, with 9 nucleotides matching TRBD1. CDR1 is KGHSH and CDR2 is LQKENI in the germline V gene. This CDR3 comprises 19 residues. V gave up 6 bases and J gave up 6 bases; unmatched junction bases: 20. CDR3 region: CASSPKARQGGPASGELFF. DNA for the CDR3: TGTGCCAGCTCCCCCAAGGCCCGACAGGGGGGACCTGCATCCGGGGAGCTGTTTTTT.

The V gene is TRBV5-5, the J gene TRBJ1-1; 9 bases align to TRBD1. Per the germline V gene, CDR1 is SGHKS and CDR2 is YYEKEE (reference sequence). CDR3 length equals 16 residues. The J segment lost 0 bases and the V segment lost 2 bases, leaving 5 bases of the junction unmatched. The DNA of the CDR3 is TGTGCCAGCAGCTTCAGGGACAGGGCCATGAACACTGAAGCTTTCTTT. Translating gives CASSFRDRAMNTEAFF. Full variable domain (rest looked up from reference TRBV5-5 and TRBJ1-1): DAGVTQSPTHLIKTRGQQVTLRCSPISGHKSVSWYQQVLGQGPQFIFQYYEKEERGRGNFPDRFSARQFPNYSSELNVNALLLGDSALYLCASSFRDRAMNTEAFFGQGTRLTVV.

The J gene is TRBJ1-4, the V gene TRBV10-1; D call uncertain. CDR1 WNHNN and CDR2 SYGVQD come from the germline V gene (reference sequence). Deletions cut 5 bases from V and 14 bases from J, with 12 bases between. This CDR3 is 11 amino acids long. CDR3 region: CASSPTTNLFF. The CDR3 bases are TGCGCCAGCAGTCCGACCACTAATCTGTTTTTT.

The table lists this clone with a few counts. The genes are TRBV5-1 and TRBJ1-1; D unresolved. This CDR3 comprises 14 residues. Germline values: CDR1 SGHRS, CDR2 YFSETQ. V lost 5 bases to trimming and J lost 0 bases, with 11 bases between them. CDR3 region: CASSPRIMNTEAFF. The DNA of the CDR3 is TGCGCCAGCAGTCCGCGGATTATGAACACTGAAGCTTTCTTT. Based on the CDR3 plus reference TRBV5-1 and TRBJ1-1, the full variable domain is KAGVTQTPRYLIKTRGQQVTLSCSPISGHRSVSWYQQTPGQGLQFLFEYFSETQRNKGNFPGRFSGRQFSNSRSEMNVSTLELGDSALYLCASSPRIMNTEAFFGQGTRLTVV.

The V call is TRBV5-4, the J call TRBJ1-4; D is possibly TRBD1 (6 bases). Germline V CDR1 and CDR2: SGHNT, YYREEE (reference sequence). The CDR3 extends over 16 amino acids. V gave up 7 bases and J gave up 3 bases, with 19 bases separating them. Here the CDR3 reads CASRGGGGEANEKLFF. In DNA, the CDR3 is TGTGCCAGCCGAGGGGGGGGCGGCGAAGCTAATGAAAAACTGTTTTTT.

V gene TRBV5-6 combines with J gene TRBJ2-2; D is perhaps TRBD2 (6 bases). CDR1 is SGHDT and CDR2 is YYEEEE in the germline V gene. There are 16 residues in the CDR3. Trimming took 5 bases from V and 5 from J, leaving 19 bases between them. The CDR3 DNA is TGTGCCAGCAGGCTCCGTGACGCCGGAGGGACCGGGGAGCTGTTTTTT. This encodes CASRLRDAGGTGELFF.

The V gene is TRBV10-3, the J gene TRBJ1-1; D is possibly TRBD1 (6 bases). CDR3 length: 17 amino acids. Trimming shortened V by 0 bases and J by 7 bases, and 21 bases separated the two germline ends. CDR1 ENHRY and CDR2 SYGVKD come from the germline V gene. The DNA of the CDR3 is TGTGCCATCAGTGAGTCGGGGTCGGTCCCGACAGGTTATGAAGCTTTCTTT. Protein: CAISESGSVPTGYEAFF.

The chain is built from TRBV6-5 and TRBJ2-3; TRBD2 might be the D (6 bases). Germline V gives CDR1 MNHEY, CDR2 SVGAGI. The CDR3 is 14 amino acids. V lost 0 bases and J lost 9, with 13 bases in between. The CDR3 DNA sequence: TGTGCCAGCAGTTACTCAGGGACTTCAGGCACGCAGTATTTT. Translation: CASSYSGTSGTQYF.

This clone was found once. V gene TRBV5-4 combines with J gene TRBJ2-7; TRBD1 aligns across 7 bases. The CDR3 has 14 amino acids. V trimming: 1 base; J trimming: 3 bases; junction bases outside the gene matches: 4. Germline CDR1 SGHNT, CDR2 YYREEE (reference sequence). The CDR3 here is CASSLRQGHYEQYF. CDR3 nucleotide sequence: TGTGCCAGCAGCTTGCGACAGGGCCACTACGAGCAGTACTTC.

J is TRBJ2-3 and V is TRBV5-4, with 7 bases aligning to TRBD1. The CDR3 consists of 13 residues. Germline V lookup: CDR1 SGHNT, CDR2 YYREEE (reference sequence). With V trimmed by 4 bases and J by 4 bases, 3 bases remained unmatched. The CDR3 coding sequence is TGTGCCAGCAGCCTCCAGGGGGCAGATACGCAGTATTTT. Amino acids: CASSLQGADTQYF.

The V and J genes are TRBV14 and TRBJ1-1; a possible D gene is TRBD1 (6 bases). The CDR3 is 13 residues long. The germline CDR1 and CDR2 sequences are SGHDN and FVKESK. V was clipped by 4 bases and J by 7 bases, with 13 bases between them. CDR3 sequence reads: CASSPWTAFEAFF. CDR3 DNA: TGTGCCAGCAGCCCCTGGACAGCTTTTGAAGCTTTCTTT.

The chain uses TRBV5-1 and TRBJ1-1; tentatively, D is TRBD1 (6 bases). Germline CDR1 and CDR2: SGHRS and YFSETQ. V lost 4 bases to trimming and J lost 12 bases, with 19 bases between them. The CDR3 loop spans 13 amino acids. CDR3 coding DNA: TGCGCCAGCAGCCTAACCGGACAGTCCTCGTCTTTCTTT. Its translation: CASSLTGQSSSFF.